These 12 T cell receptor beta chains were all obtained from the same sample, sequenced in a study of T-cell reconstitution after alpha-beta-depleted transplantation in children. Study-level points and caveats: As was reported, about two months after transplant, alpha-beta T cells came from several hundred expanded graft clones.

Antigens for these TCRs are unknown. Unique molecular identifiers were incorporated into the prepared TCRbeta library. TCRdb reprocessed the PCR reads with MiXCR, giving one entry per CDR3 protein. The sample has tens of thousands of distinct CDR3 sequences, under 6.5% seen once. The sequenced sample was peripheral blood, obtained 60 days after TCRalphabeta/CD19-depleted stem cell transplant. All receptors come from a child younger than two who had a stem cell transplant for acute myeloid leukemia, so the T cells may come from the graft donor.

The table lists this clonotype with many counts. The rearrangement uses TRBV7-2 and TRBJ1-2; D is ambiguous. Deletions cut 2 bases from V and 7 bases from J, with 11 bases between. Germline loops: CDR1 SGHTA, CDR2 FQGNSA. The CDR3 runs 13 residues. CDR3: CASSLKTASGYTF. The CDR3 coding sequence is TGTGCCAGCAGCTTAAAAACAGCGAGTGGCTACACCTTC.

This clonotype has ten or more counts. The chain carries TRBV9 and TRBJ2-1; TRBD2 is a possible D gene (6 bases). CDR1 is SGDLS and CDR2 is YYNGEE in the germline V gene. Trimming removed 0 bases from V and 4 bases from J, with 11 bases in between. The CDR3 consists of 15 residues. The DNA of the CDR3 is TGTGCCAGCAGCGTAGCGGCGGGGCGGTACAATGAGCAGTTCTTC. Protein sequence: CASSVAAGRYNEQFF. The variable domain in full, completed from reference TRBV9 and TRBJ2-1, reads DSGVTQTPKHLITATGQRVTLRCSPRSGDLSVYWYQQSLDQGLQFLIQYYNGEERAKGNILERFSAQQFPDLHSELNLSSLELGDSALYFCASSVAAGRYNEQFFGPGTRLTVL.

This clonotype occurred many times. The chain recombines TRBV28 with TRBJ2-7, with TRBD2 matching 8 bases. This CDR3 comprises 16 residues. V was clipped by 3 bases and J by 3 bases; unmatched bases: 10. Germline V lookup: CDR1 MDHEN, CDR2 SYDVKM. CDR3 residues: CASSLKIGRGGYEQYF. As DNA, the CDR3 is TGTGCCAGCAGTTTGAAGATCGGGAGGGGAGGCTACGAGCAGTACTTC.

This clonotype was counted ten times or more. The chain employs TRBV27 and TRBJ2-5; D call uncertain. This CDR3 has 11 amino acids. The V end lost 6 bases, the J end lost 4 bases, and 6 bases lay between the germline ends. Germline V lookup: CDR1 MNHEY, CDR2 SMNVEV (reference sequence). The CDR3 sequence is CASSLGETQYF. The CDR3 DNA sequence: TGTGCCAGCAGCTTAGGAGAGACCCAGTACTTC.

This chain joins TRBV6-2 or TRBV6-3 and TRBJ1-1; D gene uncertain. Trimming removed 7 bases from V and 1 base from J, with 13 bases in between. Germline V CDR1 and CDR2: MNHEY, SVGEGT. This CDR3 is built from 14 residues. DNA for the CDR3: TGTGCCAGCACCATTTATCCCAAGAACACTGAAGCTTTCTTT. Translating it yields CASTIYPKNTEAFF.

This clonotype was counted at least ten times. The chain combines TRBV25-1 with TRBJ2-5; D is ambiguous. The germline V gene encodes CDR1 MGHDK and CDR2 SYGVNS. This CDR3 comprises 13 residues. V was trimmed by 10 bases and J by 3 bases, leaving 15 bases between them. CDR3 sequence (DNA): TGTGCCACCACGTTCACAGAAGAAGAGACCCAGTACTTC. Translating it yields CATTFTEEETQYF.

This clonotype was detected ten times or more. The chain is built from TRBV5-5 and TRBJ2-7; D is undetermined. The CDR3 runs 14 residues. Germline loops: CDR1 SGHKS, CDR2 YYEKEE (reference sequence). Trimming stripped 1 base from V and 1 base from J, with 9 bases between. The CDR3 DNA sequence: TGTGCCAGCAGCTTGACAGCGACTTCCTACGAGCAGTACTTC. Translated, it gives CASSLTATSYEQYF.

This clonotype was seen a handful of times. This may be a read error, as it is one base from a much larger clone. The V gene is TRBV27, the J gene TRBJ1-2, with a possible D match to TRBD1 (6 bases). Germline V gene data show CDR1 as MNHEY and CDR2 as SMNVEV (reference sequence). CDR3 size: 13 residues. DNA of the CDR3: TGTTCCAGCAGCCTAACAGGGAACTATGGCTACACCTTC. Translating gives CSSSLTGNYGYTF.

The sample holds many counts of this clonotype. The rearrangement joins TRBV12-3 or TRBV12-4 to TRBJ2-7; TRBD1 aligns across 8 bases. The length of the CDR3 is 13 residues. The ends lost 6 bases at V and 4 bases at J; junction bases unmatched: 5. The CDR3 bases are TGTGCCAGCAGCGGGACAGGCATTTACGAGCAGTACTTC. It is translated as CASSGTGIYEQYF.

This clonotype has ten or more counts. The chain joins TRBV4-3 to TRBJ2-3; the D is unclear. The CDR3 is made up of 14 amino acids. Germline CDR1 reads LGHNA; CDR2 reads YSLEER. Deletions cut 3 bases from V and 8 bases from J, with 15 bases between. The CDR3: CASSQASRIGTQYF. The CDR3 nucleotides are TGCGCCAGCAGCCAGGCTTCTAGGATCGGTACGCAGTATTTT.

This clonotype was seen many times. The rearrangement uses TRBV12-3 or TRBV12-4 and TRBJ2-3; no clear D. The CDR3 consists of 14 residues. V dropped 5 bases and J dropped 3 bases, with 12 bases sitting between them. CDR3 sequence: CASSPLWLTDTQYF. The CDR3 coding sequence is TGTGCCAGCAGTCCCTTGTGGCTTACAGATACGCAGTATTTT.

Remarks on this clonotype: With a much larger clone just one base away, this may be a read error. The chain is built from TRBV29-1 and TRBJ1-4; perhaps TRBD1 as D (6 bases). The CDR3 totals 15 residues. Germline CDR1 SQVTM, CDR2 ANQGSEA. Here the CDR3 reads CSVEDSVATNDKLFF. CDR3 nucleotides: TGCAGCGTTGAGGACAGTGTTGCAACTAATGATAAACTGTTTTTT. Variable domain in full (rest from reference TRBV29-1 and TRBJ1-4): SAVISQKPSRDICQRGTSLTIQCQVDSQVTMMFWYRQQPGQSLTLIATANQGSEATYESGFVIDKFPISRPNLTFSTLTVSNMSPEDSSIYLCSVEDSVATNDKLFFGSGTQLSVL.